This T cell receptor (beta chain) is drawn from a study of T cells in Graves' hyperthyroidism and ophthalmopathy. Each diagnosis drew on symptoms, thyroxine, TRAb, thyroid ultrasound and orbital computed tomography findings. PBMCs were derived from about 10 ml fresh peripheral blood. RNA transcripts gave rise to amplified TCR beta CDR3 regions. First-round RT-PCR of the TCR CDR3 relied on the HTBI primer set. TCRdb ran MiXCR on the multiplex PCR reads and lists one entry per CDR3 protein. The table records about 420,000 distinct CDR3 sequences, 15% to 18% of them present only once. The CDR3 is made up of 13 amino acids. CDR1 and CDR2 (germline): DFQATT, SNEGSKA (reference sequence). Germline trimming cut 6 bases from V and 7 bases from J; bases unmatched to any gene: 10. Findings and limits, study-wide: Blood held most thyroid clonotypes expanded above 0.001 frequency.

Worth noting for this clonotype: Its target is not known.

The receptor's source is a woman aged 18-29 years with Graves' hyperthyroidism. This chain connects TRBV20-1 to TRBJ2-7; 9 bases agree with TRBD2. The sequenced sample consisted of blood. The CDR3 nucleotides are TGCAGTGCCGCGGGAGGGGGACTCCGAGAGCAGTACTTC. Protein: CSAAGGGLREQYF.